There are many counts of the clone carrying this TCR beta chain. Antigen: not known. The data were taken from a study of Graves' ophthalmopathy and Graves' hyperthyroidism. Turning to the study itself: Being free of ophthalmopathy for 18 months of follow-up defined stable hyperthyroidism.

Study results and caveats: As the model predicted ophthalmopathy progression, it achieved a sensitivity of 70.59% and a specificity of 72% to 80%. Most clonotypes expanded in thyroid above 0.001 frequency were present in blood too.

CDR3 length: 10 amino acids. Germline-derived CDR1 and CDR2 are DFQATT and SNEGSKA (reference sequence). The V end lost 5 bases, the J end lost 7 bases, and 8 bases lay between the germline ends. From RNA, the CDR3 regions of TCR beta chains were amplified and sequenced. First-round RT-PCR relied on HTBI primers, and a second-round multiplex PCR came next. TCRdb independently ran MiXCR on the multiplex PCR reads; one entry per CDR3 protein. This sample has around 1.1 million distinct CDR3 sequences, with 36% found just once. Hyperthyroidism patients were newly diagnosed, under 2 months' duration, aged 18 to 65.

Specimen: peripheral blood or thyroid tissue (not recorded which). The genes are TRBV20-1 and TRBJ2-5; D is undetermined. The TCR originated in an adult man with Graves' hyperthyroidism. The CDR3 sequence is CSAVSWTQYF. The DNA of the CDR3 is TGCAGTGCTGTGTCTTGGACCCAGTACTTC.